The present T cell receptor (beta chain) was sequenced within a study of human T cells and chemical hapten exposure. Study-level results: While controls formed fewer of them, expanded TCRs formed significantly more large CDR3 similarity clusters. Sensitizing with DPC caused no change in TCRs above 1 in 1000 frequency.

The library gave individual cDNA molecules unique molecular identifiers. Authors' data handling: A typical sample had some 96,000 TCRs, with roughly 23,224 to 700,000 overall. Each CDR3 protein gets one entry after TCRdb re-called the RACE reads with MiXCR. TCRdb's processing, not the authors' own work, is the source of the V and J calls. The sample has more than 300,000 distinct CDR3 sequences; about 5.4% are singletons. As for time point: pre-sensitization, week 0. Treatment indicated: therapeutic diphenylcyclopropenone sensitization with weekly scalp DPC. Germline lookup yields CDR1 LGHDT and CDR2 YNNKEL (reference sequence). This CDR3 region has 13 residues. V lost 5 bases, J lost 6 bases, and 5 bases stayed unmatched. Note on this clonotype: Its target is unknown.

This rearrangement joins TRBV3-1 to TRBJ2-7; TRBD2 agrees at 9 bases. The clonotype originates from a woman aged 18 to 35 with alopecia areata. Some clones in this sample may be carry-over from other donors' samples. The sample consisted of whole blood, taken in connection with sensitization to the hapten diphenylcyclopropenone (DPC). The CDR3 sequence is CASSEGLAGEQYF. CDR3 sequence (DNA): TGTGCCAGCAGCGAGGGACTAGCAGGCGAGCAGTACTTC.